This T cell receptor (beta chain) was obtained from a study of cytomegalovirus exposure and HLA in healthy donors (dated by TCRdb to 2017 to 2019). For the wider study: According to a later analysis, one platform produced both the roughly 110 validation repertoires and the roughly 640 repertoires of the first cohort. The study was designed to test whether signatures of past pathogen exposure could be identified by cataloging public T cell receptors. Besides the first cohort of hundreds of subjects, a separate validation cohort made up of about 120 different subjects was used. To predict cytomegalovirus infection status, the study combined high-throughput TCR immunosequencing, statistical association of individual TCRs with disease status, and machine learning.

The library was generated by the immunoSEQ multiplex PCR assay. The authors processed their data as follows. To diagnose cytomegalovirus status from the catalog of TCR beta chain sequences, a statistical classification framework was built. TCRdb obtained this table from immuneACCESS and retained in-frame rearrangements with V and J assigned. These tables miss some clones; where compared with another copy, unresolved V genes account for less than half of the shortfall, and the remainder is unexplained. V, J and clone size derive from that table, while D and trimming were established from the DNA sequence. This sample gives hundreds of thousands of clones in total; about 90% of them show up just once. The top ten hold 1% to 1.5% of the sample. Overall study outcomes, separate from this receptor: While some public TCRs were present in many individuals, most TCR sequences turned up only very rarely across donors. A total of fewer than 200 TCR beta chains were listed by the study as associated with cytomegalovirus. It was suggested by the authors that the approach could potentially be generalized to other disease states and immunological phenotypes. In both the original and validation cohorts, the classifier was reported to diagnose cytomegalovirus status with high specificity and sensitivity. A later analysis found that TCRs clustered in the first cohort also tended to co-occur in the roughly 120 validation repertoires, with 94% of cluster scores above 0. All 120 or so repertoires were used to score co-occurrence in the validation cohort in a later analysis, because that analysis had no HLA typing for the cohort. A few of the identified cytomegalovirus-associated TCR beta chains were confirmed in vitro to be specific for cytomegalovirus antigens.

Separate from the roughly 650-subject first cohort, the validation cohort of 120 subjects was the group to which the donors belonged. Notes on this clone: No cognate antigen has been identified for it. Per-base quality was not reported, and no clone a single base away is much larger than it.

The junction carries 11 bases between V and J, which are trimmed by 6 bases and 3 bases respectively. Counted from cysteine to phenylalanine, this CDR3 has 14 amino acids. Here the CDR3 DNA is all that survives: 42 bases in frame from base 1. As encoded in the germline V gene, CDR1 is MDHEN while CDR2 is SYDVKM. This TCR derives from a woman in her twenties or thirties in good health and CMV-seropositive. The source material was PBMCs. This chain joins TRBV28 to TRBJ1-4; TRBD1 is a possible D gene, resting on 6 matching bases. The CDR3 protein is CASRMGHSNEKLFF. The sequenced DNA: TGTGCCAGCAGGATGGGACATTCTAATGAAAAACTGTTTTTT.